This passage covers 19 T cell receptor beta chains from one sample sequenced in a study of shared clonotypes between healthy human individuals. The protocol was immunoSEQ multiplex PCR, while the TCRdb copy is restricted to in-frame clones and leaves out a portion. The sample lists 2.5 million or so clones; just over 90% were seen once. The sequencing sample was made of naive CD4+ T cells sorted from blood. Subset of the sample: CD45RA+ positively selected. These receptors all come from a man between 18 and 29 years old in good health.

CDR3 sequence reads: CASSLAGTTATDTQYF. The CDR3 nucleotides read TGCGCCAGCAGCTTGGCCGGTACTACCGCCACAGATACGCAGTATTTT. J is TRBJ2-3 and V is TRBV5-1; D is unresolved. CDR3 length: 16 amino acids. The V and J ends lost 0 bases and 2 bases respectively, with 13 bases between them. Looked up from germline, CDR1 is SGHRS and CDR2 is YFSETQ.

Note on this clone: Other DNA sequences in the same sample also yield this CDR3. As DNA, the CDR3 is TGCGCCAGCAGCTTGCCGGGACCTGACACAGATACGCAGTATTTT. Its protein is CASSLPGPDTDTQYF. This chain links TRBV5-1 with TRBJ2-3; D possibly uses TRBD1 or TRBD2 (5 bases each). The V gene's germline CDR1 is SGHRS and CDR2 YFSETQ. This CDR3 contains 15 residues. The V end was cut by 1 base, the J end by 2 bases, with 11 bases between.

The chain employs TRBV12-5 and TRBJ2-5, with 8 bases that match TRBD2. The CDR3 loop spans 14 amino acids. V dropped 6 bases and J dropped 5; count of bases not matched to a gene: 8. Germline V gives CDR1 LGHNT, CDR2 FRNRAP. The CDR3 DNA follows: TGTGCTAGTGGCGACCGGGGGGGCTGGGAGACCCAGTACTTC. Protein sequence: CASGDRGGWETQYF.

The rearrangement links TRBV7-2 to TRBJ2-1, with 8 bases fitting TRBD2. This CDR3 spans 14 amino acids. Germline CDR1 reads SGHTA; CDR2 reads FQGNSA. V was clipped by 5 bases and J by 6 bases; unmatched bases: 6. The CDR3 spells CASSQRSGGNEQFF. The CDR3 DNA follows: TGTGCCAGCAGCCAGCGGAGCGGGGGCAATGAGCAGTTCTTC.

This chain joins TRBV18 and TRBJ1-2, with TRBD1 as a possible D gene (5 bases). CDR1 and CDR2 from the germline V gene are KGHSH and LQKENI. The CDR3 length is 17 residues. V dropped 1 base and J dropped 0 bases, with 15 bases sitting between them. The CDR3 coding sequence is TGTGCCAGCTCACCACGGGGCAGGACCCAAGCTAACTATGGCTACACCTTC. This encodes CASSPRGRTQANYGYTF.

The chain joins TRBV14 to TRBJ2-7; 8 positions match TRBD1. This CDR3 is 14 amino acids long. V lost 2 bases to trimming and J lost 3 bases; unmatched junction nucleotides: 3. The germline V gene encodes CDR1 SGHDN and CDR2 FVKESK. The CDR3 is CASSQSGQGYEQYF. The CDR3 bases are TGTGCCAGCAGCCAATCCGGACAGGGCTACGAGCAGTACTTC. The full variable domain, completed using reference TRBV14 and TRBJ2-7, is EAGVTQFPSHSVIEKGQTVTLRCDPISGHDNLYWYRRVMGKEIKFLLHFVKESKQDESGMPNNRFLAERTGGTYSTLKVQPAELEDSGVYFCASSQSGQGYEQYFGPGTRLTVT.

The rearrangement uses TRBV7-3 and TRBJ1-1; D is ambiguous. With 2 bases removed from V and 1 base from J, the gap between germline ends came to 14 bases. The CDR3 covers 16 residues. Germline V gives CDR1 SGHTA, CDR2 FQGTGA. This chain's CDR3 is CASSLRRVVANTEAFF. Written as DNA, the CDR3 is TGTGCCAGCAGCTTACGGCGGGTGGTGGCGAACACTGAAGCTTTCTTT.

The chain links TRBV7-9 to TRBJ1-3; a possible D gene is TRBD1 (6 bases). Germline V gene data show CDR1 as SEHNR and CDR2 as FQNEAQ (reference sequence). The CDR3 consists of 16 residues. Trimming took 1 base from V and 3 from J, leaving 13 bases between them. The CDR3: CASSLDGRGNGNTIYF. The CDR3 DNA follows: TGTGCCAGCAGCTTAGATGGCAGGGGAAATGGAAACACCATATATTTT.

This clone was found a few times. The chain combines TRBV20-1 with TRBJ1-2; D is perhaps TRBD1 (5 bases). CDR1 DFQATT and CDR2 SNEGSKA come from the germline V gene (reference sequence). V shed 4 bases and J shed 7 bases, with 10 bases lying between them. The length of the CDR3 is 11 residues. The DNA for the CDR3 is TGCAGTGCTAACGTGGGGCTTGGCTACACCTTC. Protein sequence: CSANVGLGYTF.

This chain joins TRBV6-1 and TRBJ2-5; possibly TRBD1 for D (6 bases). The CDR3 is 16 residues long. Germline CDR1 reads MNHNS; CDR2 reads SASEGT. The ends were cut back, 4 bases at V and 2 bases at J, with 17 bases in the middle. The CDR3 region has the DNA TGTGCCAGCAGTGCCGCCGGGACATTAAAGCAAGAGACCCAGTACTTC. Protein: CASSAAGTLKQETQYF.

The rearrangement joins TRBV5-1 to TRBJ2-7; TRBD1 aligns across 9 bases. Germline V gene data show CDR1 as SGHRS and CDR2 as YFSETQ. The V segment lost 3 bases and the J segment 4 bases; nucleotides outside the gene matches: 8. This CDR3 region has 15 residues. The CDR3 is CASSSRQGGGYEQYF. The CDR3 region has the DNA TGCGCCAGCAGCTCCCGACAGGGGGGCGGGTACGAGCAGTACTTC.

Note on this clone: This specimen includes other DNA sequences encoding the same CDR3. The chain is built from TRBV28 and TRBJ1-2, with 10 bases lining up with TRBD1. Germline CDR1 MDHEN, CDR2 SYDVKM. With V trimmed by 3 bases and J by 8 bases, 6 bases remained unmatched. The CDR3 consists of 14 residues. Here the CDR3 DNA reads TGTGCCAGCAGTTTCCCGGGACAGGGGTACGGCTACACCTTC. Translated: CASSFPGQGYGYTF.

V and J are TRBV28 and TRBJ2-3; D might be TRBD1 (6 bases). With 4 bases removed from V and 8 bases from J, the gap between germline ends came to 19 bases. This CDR3 is 15 amino acids long. Germline-derived CDR1 and CDR2 are MDHEN and SYDVKM. This chain's CDR3 is CASSSRQVGPGTQYF. As DNA, the CDR3 is TGTGCCAGCAGTTCCCGACAGGTTGGACCGGGTACGCAGTATTTT. The full variable domain, rest sourced from reference TRBV28 and TRBJ2-3, is DVKVTQSSRYLVKRTGEKVFLECVQDMDHENMFWYRQDPGLGLRLIYFSYDVKMKEKGDIPEGYSVSREKKERFSLILESASTNQTSMYLCASSSRQVGPGTQYFGPGTRLTVL.

The rearrangement uses TRBV30 and TRBJ2-2; the match to TRBD1 covers 7 bases. Trimming at V came to 4 bases and at J to 7 bases, leaving 0 bases not matched to a gene. The CDR3 loop spans 11 amino acids. From germline, CDR1 is GTSNPN and CDR2 SVGIG (reference sequence). CDR3 residues: CAWNRGGELFF. The CDR3 DNA reads as TGTGCCTGGAACAGGGGCGGGGAGCTGTTTTTT.

V is TRBV4-1 and J is TRBJ2-3; 9 positions agree with TRBD2. In germline, CDR1 is MGHRA, CDR2 YSYEKL. Unmatched junction bases numbered 9, after V lost 1 base and J lost 1 base. The CDR3 covers 18 residues. The CDR3 DNA sequence: TGCGCCAGCAGCCAAGTTCTCCTTACTAGCGGGCGCACAGATACGCAGTATTTT. Translation gives CASSQVLLTSGRTDTQYF.

Written as DNA, the CDR3 is TGTGCCAGCAGTTCGAGACCGAAGCCGGATACGCAGTATTTT. It specifies CASSSRPKPDTQYF. The chain is built from TRBV27 and TRBJ2-3; D not certain. V lost 4 bases and J 6 bases, leaving 14 bases between the germline ends. Germline loops: CDR1 MNHEY, CDR2 SMNVEV (reference sequence). This CDR3 contains 14 residues.

This chain joins TRBV7-2 and TRBJ1-4; D perhaps matches TRBD1 (6 bases). CDR1 is SGHTA, CDR2 FQGNSA, per germline. Trimming stripped 3 bases from V and 3 bases from J, with 11 bases between. The CDR3 runs to 15 residues. DNA of the CDR3: TGTGCCAGCAGCTTCTCAGGGGTATCTAATGAAAAACTGTTTTTT. It encodes CASSFSGVSNEKLFF.

The chain employs TRBV7-9 and TRBJ2-1, with 10 bases identical to TRBD2. V shed 3 bases and J 7 bases; nucleotides not matched to a gene: 6. Germline CDR1 is SEHNR and CDR2 is FQNEAQ (reference sequence). This CDR3 region has 15 residues. CDR3 in DNA: TGTGCCAGCAGCTTCAGGCTAGCGGGAGATAATGAGCAGTTCTTC. Translation: CASSFRLAGDNEQFF.

The V and J genes are TRBV10-2 and TRBJ1-1; 8 bases agree with TRBD1. The CDR3 contains 15 residues. Germline V gene sequence: CDR1 WSHSY, CDR2 SAAADI. V lost 2 bases to trimming and J lost 4 bases; unmatched junction nucleotides: 6. This CDR3 is CASSESRGQGTEAFF. The CDR3 bases are TGCGCCAGCAGTGAGAGCAGGGGGCAGGGCACTGAAGCTTTCTTT.